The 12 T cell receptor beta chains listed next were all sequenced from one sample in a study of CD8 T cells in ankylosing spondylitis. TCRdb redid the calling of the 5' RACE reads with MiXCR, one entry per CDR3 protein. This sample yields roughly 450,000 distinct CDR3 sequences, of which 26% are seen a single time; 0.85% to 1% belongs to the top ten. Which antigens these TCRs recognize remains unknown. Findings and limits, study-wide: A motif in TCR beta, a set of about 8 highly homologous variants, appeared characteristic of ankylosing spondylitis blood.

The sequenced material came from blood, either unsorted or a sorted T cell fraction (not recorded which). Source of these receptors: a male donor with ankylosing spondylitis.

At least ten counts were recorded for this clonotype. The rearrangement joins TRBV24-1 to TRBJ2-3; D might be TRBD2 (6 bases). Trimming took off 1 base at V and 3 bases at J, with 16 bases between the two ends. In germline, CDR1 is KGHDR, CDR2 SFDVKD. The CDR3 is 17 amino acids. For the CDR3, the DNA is TGTGCCACCAGTGATTTTATGTTTGGCGGAGGGACAGATACGCAGTATTTT. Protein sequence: CATSDFMFGGGTDTQYF.

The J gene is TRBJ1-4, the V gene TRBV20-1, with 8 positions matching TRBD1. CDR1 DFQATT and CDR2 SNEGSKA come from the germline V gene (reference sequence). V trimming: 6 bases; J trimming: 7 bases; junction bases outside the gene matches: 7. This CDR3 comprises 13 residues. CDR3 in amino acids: CSALQGEGEKLFF. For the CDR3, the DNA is TGCAGTGCCTTACAGGGGGAGGGTGAAAAACTGTTTTTT.

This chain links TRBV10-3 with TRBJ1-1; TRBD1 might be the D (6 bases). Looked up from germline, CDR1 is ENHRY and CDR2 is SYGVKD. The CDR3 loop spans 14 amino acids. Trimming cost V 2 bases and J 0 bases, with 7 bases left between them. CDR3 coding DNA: TGTGCCATCAGTGAGGACAGGATGAACACTGAAGCTTTCTTT. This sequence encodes CAISEDRMNTEAFF.

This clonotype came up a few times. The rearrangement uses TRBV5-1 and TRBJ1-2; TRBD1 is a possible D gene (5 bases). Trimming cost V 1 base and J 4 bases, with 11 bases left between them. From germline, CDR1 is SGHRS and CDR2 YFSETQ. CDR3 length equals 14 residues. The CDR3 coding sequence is TGCGCCAGCAGCTTGAATCAAGGGACCTATGGCTACACCTTC. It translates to CASSLNQGTYGYTF.

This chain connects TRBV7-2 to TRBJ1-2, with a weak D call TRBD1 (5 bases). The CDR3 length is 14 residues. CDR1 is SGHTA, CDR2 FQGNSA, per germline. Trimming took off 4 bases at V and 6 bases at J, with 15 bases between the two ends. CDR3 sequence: CASSSYPQGDGYTF. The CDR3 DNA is TGTGCCAGCAGCTCTTACCCGCAGGGAGATGGCTACACCTTC. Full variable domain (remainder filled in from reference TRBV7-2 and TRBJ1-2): GAGVSQSPSNKVTEKGKDVELRCDPISGHTALYWYRQSLGQGLEFLIYFQGNSAPDKSGLPSDRFSAERTGGSVSTLTIQRTQQEDSAVYLCASSSYPQGDGYTFGSGTRLTVV.

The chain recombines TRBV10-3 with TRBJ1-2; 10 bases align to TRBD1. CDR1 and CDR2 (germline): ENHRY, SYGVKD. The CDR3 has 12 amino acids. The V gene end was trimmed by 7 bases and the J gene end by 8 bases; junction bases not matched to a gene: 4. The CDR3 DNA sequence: TGTGCCATCACCGGGACAGGGGAAGGCTACACCTTC. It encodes CAITGTGEGYTF.

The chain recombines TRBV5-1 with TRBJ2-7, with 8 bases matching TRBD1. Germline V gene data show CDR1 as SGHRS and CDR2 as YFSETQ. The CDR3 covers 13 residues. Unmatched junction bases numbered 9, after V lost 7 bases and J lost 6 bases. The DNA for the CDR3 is TGCGCCAGCTCGGACAGGGTAGATTCCGAGCAGTACTTC. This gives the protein CASSDRVDSEQYF.

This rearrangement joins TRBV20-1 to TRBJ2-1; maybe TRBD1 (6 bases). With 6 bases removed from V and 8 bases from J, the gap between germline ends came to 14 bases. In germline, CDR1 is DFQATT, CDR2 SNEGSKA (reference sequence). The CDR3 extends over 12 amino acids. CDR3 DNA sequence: TGCAGTGCATCCCAGGGGCCGGATGAGCAGTTCTTC. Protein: CSASQGPDEQFF.

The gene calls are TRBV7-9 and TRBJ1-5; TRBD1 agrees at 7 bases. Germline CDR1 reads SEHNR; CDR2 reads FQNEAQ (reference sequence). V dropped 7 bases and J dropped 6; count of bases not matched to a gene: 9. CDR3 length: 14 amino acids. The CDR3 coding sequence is TGTGCCAGCACTACAGCAGGGGGTTCTCAGCCCCAGCATTTT. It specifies CASTTAGGSQPQHF.

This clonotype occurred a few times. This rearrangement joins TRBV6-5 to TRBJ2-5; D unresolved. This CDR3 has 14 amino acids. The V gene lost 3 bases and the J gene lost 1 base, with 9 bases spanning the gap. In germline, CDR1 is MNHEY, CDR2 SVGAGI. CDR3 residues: CASSYSQVQETQYF. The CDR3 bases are TGTGCCAGCAGTTATAGCCAGGTCCAAGAGACCCAGTACTTC.

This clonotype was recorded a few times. The CDR3 DNA is TGTGCCAGCAGTTTGGGACTAGCGGGCCGAGGCAATGAGCAGTTCTTC. It codes for CASSLGLAGRGNEQFF. The chain joins TRBV12-3 or TRBV12-4 to TRBJ2-1, with 12 bases fitting TRBD2. The J segment lost 6 bases and the V segment lost 3 bases, leaving 6 bases of the junction unmatched. The CDR3 covers 16 residues.

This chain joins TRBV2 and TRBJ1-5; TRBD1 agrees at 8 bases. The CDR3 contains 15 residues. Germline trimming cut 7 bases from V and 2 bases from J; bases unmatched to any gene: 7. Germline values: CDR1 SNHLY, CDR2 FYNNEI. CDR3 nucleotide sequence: TGTGCCAGCACCCCAGGGGGCCTGGGCAATCAGCCCCAGCATTTT. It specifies CASTPGGLGNQPQHF.